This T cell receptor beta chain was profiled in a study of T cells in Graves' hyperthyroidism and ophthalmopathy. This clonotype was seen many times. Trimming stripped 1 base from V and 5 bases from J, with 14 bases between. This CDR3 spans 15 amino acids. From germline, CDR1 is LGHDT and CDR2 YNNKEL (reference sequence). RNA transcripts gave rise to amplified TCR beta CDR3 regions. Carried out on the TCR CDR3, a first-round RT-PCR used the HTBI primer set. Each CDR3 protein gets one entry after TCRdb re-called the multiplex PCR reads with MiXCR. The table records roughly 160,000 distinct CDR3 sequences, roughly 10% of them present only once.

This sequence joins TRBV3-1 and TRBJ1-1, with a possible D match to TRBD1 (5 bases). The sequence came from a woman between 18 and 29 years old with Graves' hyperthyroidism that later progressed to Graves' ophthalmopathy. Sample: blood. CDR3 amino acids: CASSQVQGTGTEAFF. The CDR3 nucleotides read TGTGCCAGCAGCCAAGTACAAGGGACGGGAACTGAAGCTTTCTTT.